The 6 T cell receptor beta chains given below trace back to one sample, sequenced in a study of vaccination and CD4 T cells after COVID-19. What these receptors recognize is not known. The Oncomine TCR Beta short-read assay sequenced DNA from cultured CD4+ T cells. From the PCR reads, TCRdb called clonotypes with MiXCR, one entry per CDR3 protein. The repertoire includes 7,600 or so distinct CDR3 sequences, less than 40% of them detected once, and over 10% sits in the top ten. The treatment here: approximately 9-day PBMC culture with coronavirus spike peptide pools or control peptides (ViraFEST assay). Before the COVID-19 pandemic (2011-2018), CD4+ T cells were obtained from the unexposed donor. Sequences were obtained from CD4+ T cells from blood, cultured in vitro. These receptors all come from a human donor in good health.

The rearrangement links TRBV20-1 to TRBJ1-1, with D uncertain. Germline values: CDR1 DFQATT, CDR2 SNEGSKA (reference sequence). V lost 6 bases to trimming and J lost 5 bases, with 13 bases between them. CDR3 length: 12 amino acids. CDR3 in DNA: TGCAGTGCGTCCCGGGGTGGGACTGAAGCTTTCTTT. It translates to CSASRGGTEAFF.

V usage is TRBV6-5 and J usage is TRBJ2-7, with TRBD2 matching over 10 bases. The length of the CDR3 is 16 residues. The germline V gene encodes CDR1 MNHEY and CDR2 SVGAGI. Trimming removed 3 bases from V and 1 base from J; junction bases left unmatched: 6. In DNA, the CDR3 is TGTGCCAGCAGTTATGTAGGGACTAGCGTATCCTACGAGCAGTACTTC. This encodes CASSYVGTSVSYEQYF.

The chain employs TRBV6-2 or TRBV6-3 and TRBJ2-5; TRBD2 agrees at 11 bases. V lost 6 bases and J lost 7; bases outside the gene matches: 13. The CDR3 totals 16 residues. Germline V gene sequence: CDR1 MNHEY, CDR2 SVGEGT. CDR3 DNA: TGTGCCAGCAGCCAACGGACTAGCGGGCCCCGAGGGACCCAGTACTTC. This encodes CASSQRTSGPRGTQYF.

This clonotype was observed a few times. The chain joins TRBV20-1 to TRBJ1-2; D gene unclear. The CDR3 loop spans 11 amino acids. CDR1 is DFQATT, CDR2 SNEGSKA, per germline (reference sequence). The V end lost 6 bases, the J end lost 6 bases, and 11 bases lay between the germline ends. The CDR3 bases are TGCAGTGCCCGGCCGTGGGATGGCTACACCTTC. Protein product: CSARPWDGYTF.

This clonotype appeared a few times. The rearrangement uses TRBV5-4 and TRBJ2-5; D might be TRBD1 (6 bases). V was shortened by 0 bases and J by 4 bases, with 13 bases between the two germline ends. The CDR3 has 15 residues. Looked up from germline, CDR1 is SGHNT and CDR2 is YYREEE (reference sequence). The CDR3 sequence: CASSLGRGRSETQYF. Here the CDR3 DNA reads TGTGCCAGCAGCTTGGGCAGGGGACGGTCAGAGACCCAGTACTTC. Full variable domain (rest looked up from reference TRBV5-4 and TRBJ2-5): ETGVTQSPTHLIKTRGQQVTLRCSSQSGHNTVSWYQQALGQGPQFIFQYYREEENGRGNFPPRFSGLQFPNYSSELNVNALELDDSALYLCASSLGRGRSETQYFGPGTRLLVL.

This clonotype came up a few times. The chain couples TRBV7-9 to TRBJ2-5, with D possibly being TRBD2 (6 bases). The CDR3 loop spans 15 amino acids. Deletions cut 1 base from V and 5 bases from J, with 14 bases between. Looked up from germline, CDR1 is SEHNR and CDR2 is FQNEAQ (reference sequence). DNA for the CDR3: TGTGCCAGCAGCTTAGTGCCTAGCCGGGGGGAGACCCAGTACTTC. Translating gives CASSLVPSRGETQYF.